The 4 T cell receptor beta chains below all came from one sample that was sequenced in a study of T cells after yellow fever vaccination. A single record per CDR3 protein comes from TCRdb applying MiXCR to the 5' RACE reads. Among hundreds of thousands of distinct CDR3 sequences listed, 15% to 20% were seen once. The sample here was PBMCs, taken 15 days after the yellow fever booster vaccination. The origin of the receptors is a man aged 25 to 40 who received the YFV17D yellow fever vaccine.

In this sample, this clonotype turned up a few times. The chain recombines TRBV4-3 with TRBJ1-5; D remains ambiguous. Looked up from germline, CDR1 is LGHNA and CDR2 is YSLEER. V was cut by 0 bases and J by 8 bases, with 8 bases left in between. The CDR3 loop spans 13 amino acids. CDR3 bases: TGCGCCAGCAGCCAAGATATGGTGAAGCCCCAGCATTTT. Its translation is CASSQDMVKPQHF.

The table lists this clonotype with a few counts. The chain has TRBV29-1 and TRBJ2-3; D unresolved. This CDR3 is 13 amino acids long. Per germline, CDR1 SQVTM and CDR2 ANQGSEA. V lost 4 bases and J lost 4, with 12 bases in between. CDR3 residues: CSVGQVIADTQYF. The CDR3 DNA reads as TGCAGCGTTGGTCAGGTCATAGCAGATACGCAGTATTTT.

The chain combines TRBV5-6 with TRBJ2-2; D is possibly TRBD2 (6 bases). This CDR3 is built from 16 residues. V lost 4 bases and J lost 0, with 13 bases in between. Germline V gives CDR1 SGHDT, CDR2 YYEEEE. The CDR3 DNA sequence: TGTGCCAGCAGCATGGCGGTAGCGGCGAACACCGGGGAGCTGTTTTTT. This codes for CASSMAVAANTGELFF. Filled out from reference TRBV5-6 and TRBJ2-2, the complete variable domain reads DAGVTQSPTHLIKTRGQQVTLRCSPKSGHDTVSWYQQALGQGPQFIFQYYEEEERQRGNFPDRFSGHQFPNYSSELNVNALLLGDSALYLCASSMAVAANTGELFFGEGSRLTVL.

The chain joins TRBV5-1 to TRBJ2-3, with unresolved D. CDR3 length equals 13 residues. Germline V gene lookup returns CDR1 SGHRS and CDR2 YFSETQ. The ends were cut back, 0 bases at V and 3 bases at J, with 5 bases in the middle. The CDR3 protein is CASSLEATDTQYF. The DNA for the CDR3 is TGCGCCAGCAGCTTGGAGGCAACAGATACGCAGTATTTT.